These 2 T cell receptor beta chains were sequenced from one sample in a study of blood T cell repertoires in COVID-19. Sequencing was performed with immunoSEQ multiplex PCR; in TCRdb, only in-frame clones are kept and a portion is missing. There are roughly 140,000 clones in the sample; more than 65% occur only once, and about 3.9% lies in the top ten. Input material: peripheral blood. The receptor source for this set is a man between 60 and 75 years old with acute or convalescent COVID-19.

CDR3 sequence (DNA): TGTGCCAGCAGCAAAAGTCTTTCTTTTTTGCAGGTCGACGCTGGAAACACCATATATTTT. Its protein product is CASSKSLSFLQVDAGNTIYF. The chain combines TRBV21-1 with TRBJ1-3; the table's D call TRBD1 went unverified against the DNA. TRBV21-1 is noted as a pseudogene. This CDR3 is built from 20 residues.

A few counts support this clone. The chain uses TRBV4-2 and TRBJ2-7; 7 bases fit TRBD1. The germline V gene has CDR1 LGHNA and CDR2 YNFKEQ. V lost 3 bases and J lost 1; bases outside the gene matches: 6. CDR3 size: 15 residues. CDR3 nucleotides: TGTGCCAGCAGCCAGACCGGGACAGCGTCCTACGAGCAGTACTTC. It yields the protein CASSQTGTASYEQYF.